These 5 T cell receptor beta chains share one sample of origin, sequenced in a study of T cells in Graves' hyperthyroidism and ophthalmopathy. The source material, RNA transcripts, was used to amplify TCR beta CDR3 regions. Using the HTBI primer set, a first-round RT-PCR was run on the TCR CDR3. TCRdb passed the multiplex PCR reads through MiXCR, listing each CDR3 protein once. The repertoire holds 310,000 or so distinct CDR3 sequences, 15% to 20% seen once, with approximately 60% in the top ten. The sample consisted of blood. The receptors were gathered from a woman in her sixties with Graves' ophthalmopathy.

This clonotype was seen ten or more times. V and J are TRBV20-1 and TRBJ1-5, with 8 bases lining up with TRBD1. Germline CDR1 reads DFQATT; CDR2 reads SNEGSKA (reference sequence). This CDR3 spans 14 amino acids. The ends lost 3 bases at V and 4 bases at J; junction bases unmatched: 5. The CDR3 DNA reads TGCAGTGCTAGGATTGACAGGGGAAATCAGCCCCAGCATTTT. The encoded protein is CSARIDRGNQPQHF.

V usage is TRBV20-1 and J usage is TRBJ1-2; no firm D call. The CDR3 is 13 amino acids. The V and J ends lost 2 bases and 7 bases respectively, with 14 bases between them. Germline-derived CDR1 and CDR2 are DFQATT and SNEGSKA (reference sequence). The CDR3 coding sequence is TGCAGTGCTAGAATCGGCGGGAGCGGTGGCTACACCTTC. Translation: CSARIGGSGGYTF.

This clonotype was seen a handful of times. In nucleotides, the CDR3 is TGTGCCAGCAGCCAAGATGGGGGGGACAGCAATCAGCCCCAGCATTTT. As protein: CASSQDGGDSNQPQHF. This chain uses TRBV4-2 with TRBJ1-5; the D gene is possibly TRBD1 (5 bases). CDR3 size: 16 residues. Germline V gene data show CDR1 as LGHNA and CDR2 as YNFKEQ. V dropped 0 bases and J dropped 1 base, with 10 bases sitting between them.

The CDR3 bases are TGCGCCAGCAGCTTGGACAGGGGTTTCACCGGGGAGCTGTTTTTT. It codes for CASSLDRGFTGELFF. The rearrangement links TRBV5-1 to TRBJ2-2, with TRBD1 identical over 7 bases. CDR1 is SGHRS and CDR2 is YFSETQ in the germline V gene. This CDR3 contains 15 residues. Trimming removed 0 bases from V and 4 bases from J; junction bases left unmatched: 3.

This clonotype was observed many times. V and J are TRBV7-9 and TRBJ2-5; 9 nucleotides match TRBD2. CDR1 SEHNR and CDR2 FQNEAQ come from the germline V gene (reference sequence). Trimming at V came to 5 bases and at J to 3 bases, leaving 10 bases not matched to a gene. The CDR3 runs to 16 residues. The CDR3 sequence is CASSAAGGTIEETQYF. Here the CDR3 DNA reads TGTGCCAGCAGCGCGGCGGGAGGGACGATAGAAGAGACCCAGTACTTC. The entire variable domain, with the rest obtained from reference TRBV7-9 and TRBJ2-5, is as follows: DTGVSQNPRHKITKRGQNVTFRCDPISEHNRLYWYRQTLGQGPEFLTYFQNEAQLEKSRLLSDRFSAERPKGSFSTLEIQRTEQGDSAMYLCASSAAGGTIEETQYFGPGTRLLVL.